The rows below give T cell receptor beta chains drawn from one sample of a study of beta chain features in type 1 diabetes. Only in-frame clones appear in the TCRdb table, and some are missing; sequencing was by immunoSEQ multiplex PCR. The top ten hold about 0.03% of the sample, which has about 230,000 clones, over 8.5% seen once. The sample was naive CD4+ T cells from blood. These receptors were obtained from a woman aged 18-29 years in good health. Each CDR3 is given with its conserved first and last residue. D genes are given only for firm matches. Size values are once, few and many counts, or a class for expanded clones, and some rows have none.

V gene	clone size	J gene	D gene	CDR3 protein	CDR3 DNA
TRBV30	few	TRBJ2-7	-	CAWASDFSSYEQYF	TGTGCCTGGGCCTCGGACTTCTCCTCCTACGAGCAGTACTTC
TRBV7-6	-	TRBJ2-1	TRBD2	CASSLVATSKEQFF	TGTGCCAGCAGCTTAGTTGCGACTAGCAAAGAGCAGTTCTTC
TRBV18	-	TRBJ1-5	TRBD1	CASSRDREGFNQPQHF	TGTGCCAGCTCCCGAGACAGGGAAGGCTTCAATCAGCCCCAGCATTTT
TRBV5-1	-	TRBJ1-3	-	CASSLDAISGNTIYF	TGCGCCAGCAGTCTAGACGCCATCTCTGGAAACACCATATATTTT
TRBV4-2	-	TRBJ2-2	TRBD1	CASSRLGGTGDAGELFF	TGTGCCAGCAGCCGCCTAGGAGGGACAGGGGACGCCGGGGAGCTGTTTTTT
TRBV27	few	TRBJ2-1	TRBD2	CASSPGTSGPGRDEQFF	TGTGCCAGCAGTCCCGGGACTAGCGGGCCCGGGCGTGATGAGCAGTTCTTC
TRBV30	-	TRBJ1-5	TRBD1	CAWGPTGNSNQPQHF	TGTGCCTGGGGCCCGACAGGGAATAGCAATCAGCCCCAGCATTTT
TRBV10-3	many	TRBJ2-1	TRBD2	CATRSGRDYNEQFF	TGTGCCACCCGTAGCGGGAGGGATTACAATGAGCAGTTCTTC
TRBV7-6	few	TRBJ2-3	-	CASSLSFRETGTDTQYF	TGTGCCAGCAGCTTATCGTTTCGGGAGACTGGCACAGATACGCAGTATTTT
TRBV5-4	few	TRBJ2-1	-	CASNNPAEGGSYNEQFF	TGTGCCAGCAATAATCCCGCAGAGGGAGGTTCATACAATGAGCAGTTCTTC
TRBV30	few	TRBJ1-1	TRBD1	CAWSDNRGKNTEAFF	TGTGCCTGGAGCGACAACAGGGGAAAGAACACTGAAGCTTTCTTT
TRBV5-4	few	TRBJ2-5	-	CASSWDTYSETQYF	TGTGCCAGCAGCTGGGACACCTACTCCGAGACCCAGTACTTC
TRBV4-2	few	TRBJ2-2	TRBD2	CASSLARAREGGTGELFF	TGTGCCAGCAGCCTAGCCAGGGCGCGGGAGGGTGGTACCGGGGAGCTGTTTTTT
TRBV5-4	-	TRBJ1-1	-	CASSLDSLNTEAFF	TGTGCCAGCAGCTTGGACAGCCTGAACACTGAAGCTTTCTTT